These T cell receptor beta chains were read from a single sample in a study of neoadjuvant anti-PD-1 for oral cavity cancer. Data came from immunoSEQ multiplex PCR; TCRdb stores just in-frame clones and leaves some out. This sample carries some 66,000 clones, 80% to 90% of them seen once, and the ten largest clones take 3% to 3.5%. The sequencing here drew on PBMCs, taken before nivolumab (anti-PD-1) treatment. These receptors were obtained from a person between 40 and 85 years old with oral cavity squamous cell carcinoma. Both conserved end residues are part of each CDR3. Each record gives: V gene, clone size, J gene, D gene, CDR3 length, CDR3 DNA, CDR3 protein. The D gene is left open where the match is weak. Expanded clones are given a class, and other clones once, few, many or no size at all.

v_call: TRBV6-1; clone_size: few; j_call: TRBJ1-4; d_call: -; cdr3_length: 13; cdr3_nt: TGTGCCAGCAGTGGGTGGACTAATGAAAAACTGTTTTTT; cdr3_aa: CASSGWTNEKLFF
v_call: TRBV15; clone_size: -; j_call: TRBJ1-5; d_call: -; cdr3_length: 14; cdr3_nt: TGTGCCACCAGCAGGCAATACGATCTAGAGCCCCAGCATTTT; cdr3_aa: CATSRQYDLEPQHF
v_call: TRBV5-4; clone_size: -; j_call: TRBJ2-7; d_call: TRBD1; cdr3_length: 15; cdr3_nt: TGTGCCAGCAGCTTGGGACAGGGTCGTCCCTACGAGCAGTACTTC; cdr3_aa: CASSLGQGRPYEQYF
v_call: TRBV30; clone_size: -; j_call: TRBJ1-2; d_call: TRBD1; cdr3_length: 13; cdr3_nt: TGTGCCTGGAGTGTGTTCAGGGGGAATGGCTACACCTTC; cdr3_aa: CAWSVFRGNGYTF
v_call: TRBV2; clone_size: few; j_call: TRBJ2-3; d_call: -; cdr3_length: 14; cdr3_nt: TGTGCCAGCAGAGGTTTTTGGCTGTCAGATACGCAGTATTTT; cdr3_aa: CASRGFWLSDTQYF
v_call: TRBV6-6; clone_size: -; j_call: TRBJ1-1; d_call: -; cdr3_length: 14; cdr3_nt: TGTGCCAGCAGAGACAGAAACCGGAACACTGAAGCTTTCTTT; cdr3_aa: CASRDRNRNTEAFF
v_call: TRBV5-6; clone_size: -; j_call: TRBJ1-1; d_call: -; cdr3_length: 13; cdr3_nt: TGTGCCAGCAGCGTTCAGGTAGGCACTGAAGCTTTCTTT; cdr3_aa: CASSVQVGTEAFF
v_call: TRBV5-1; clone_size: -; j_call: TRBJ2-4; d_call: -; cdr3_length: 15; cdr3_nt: TGCGCCAGCAGCTCCACAGGCCTGACCAAAAACATTCAGTACTTC; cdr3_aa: CASSSTGLTKNIQYF
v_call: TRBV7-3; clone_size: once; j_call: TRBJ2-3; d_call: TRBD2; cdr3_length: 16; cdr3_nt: TGTGCCAGCAGCCTACGTAGCGGGGGGGCTGTAGATACGCAGTATTTT; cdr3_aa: CASSLRSGGAVDTQYF
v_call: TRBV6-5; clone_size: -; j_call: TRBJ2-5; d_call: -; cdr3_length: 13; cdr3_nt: TGTGCCAGCAGTTACGGGGCCGAAGAGACCCAGTACTTC; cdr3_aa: CASSYGAEETQYF
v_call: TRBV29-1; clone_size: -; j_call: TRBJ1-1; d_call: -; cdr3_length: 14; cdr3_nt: TGCAGCGTTGAACAGTATGAAGCTAACACTGAAGCTTTCTTT; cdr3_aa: CSVEQYEANTEAFF
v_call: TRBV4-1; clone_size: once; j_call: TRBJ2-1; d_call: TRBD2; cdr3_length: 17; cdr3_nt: TGCGCCAGCAGCCAAGGACTAGCGGGAGGCCTCTACAATGAGCAGTTCTTC; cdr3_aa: CASSQGLAGGLYNEQFF
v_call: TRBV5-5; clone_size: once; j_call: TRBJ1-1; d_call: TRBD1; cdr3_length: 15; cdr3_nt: TGTGCCAGCAGCCCACCCACAGGGGCGGGGACTGAAGCTTTCTTT; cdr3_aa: CASSPPTGAGTEAFF
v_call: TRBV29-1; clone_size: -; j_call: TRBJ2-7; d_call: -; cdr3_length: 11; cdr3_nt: TGCAGCGCCGACACTAACTACGAGCAGTACTTC; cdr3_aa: CSADTNYEQYF
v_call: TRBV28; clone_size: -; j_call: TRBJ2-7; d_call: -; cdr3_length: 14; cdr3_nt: TGTGCCAGCACCGTCGGCCAGGGACCCTACGAGCAGTACTTC; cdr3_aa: CASTVGQGPYEQYF
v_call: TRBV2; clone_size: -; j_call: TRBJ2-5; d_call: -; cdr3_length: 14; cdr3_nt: TGTGCCAGCAGGCTGGACGGTTTATGGGAGACCCAGTACTTC; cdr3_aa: CASRLDGLWETQYF
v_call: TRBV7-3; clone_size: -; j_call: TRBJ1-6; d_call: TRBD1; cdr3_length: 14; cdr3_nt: TGTGCCAGCAGCGAGGGACAGGGAAGCTCACCCCTCCACTTT; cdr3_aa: CASSEGQGSSPLHF
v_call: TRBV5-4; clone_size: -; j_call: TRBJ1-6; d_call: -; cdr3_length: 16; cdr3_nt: TGTGCCAGCAGCTGGGACATCTACTCCTATAATTCACCCCTCCACTTT; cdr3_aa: CASSWDIYSYNSPLHF
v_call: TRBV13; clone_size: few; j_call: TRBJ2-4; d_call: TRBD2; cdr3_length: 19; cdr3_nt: TGTGCCAGCAGCTCGCTAGCGGGGGGCATAGGGGGAGCCAAAAACATTCAGTACTTC; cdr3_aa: CASSSLAGGIGGAKNIQYF
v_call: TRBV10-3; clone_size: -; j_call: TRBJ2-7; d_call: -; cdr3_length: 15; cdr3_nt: TGTGCCATCAGTGAGTCGACGGCCGTAAACTACGAGCAGTACTTC; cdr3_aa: CAISESTAVNYEQYF
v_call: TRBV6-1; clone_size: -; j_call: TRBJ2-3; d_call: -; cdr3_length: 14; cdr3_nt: TGTGCCAGCAGTGAAGGTAGCAGAACAGATACGCAGTATTTT; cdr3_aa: CASSEGSRTDTQYF
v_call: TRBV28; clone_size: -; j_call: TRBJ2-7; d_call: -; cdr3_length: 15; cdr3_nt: TGTGCCAGCAGTTTTTCCCTCCCGGGGTCCTACGAGCAGTACTTC; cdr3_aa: CASSFSLPGSYEQYF
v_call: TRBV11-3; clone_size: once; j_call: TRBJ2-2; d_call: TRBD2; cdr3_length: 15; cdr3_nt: TGTGCCAGCAGCTTTACTAGCGGGAGAGCCGGGGAGCTGTTTTTT; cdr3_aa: CASSFTSGRAGELFF
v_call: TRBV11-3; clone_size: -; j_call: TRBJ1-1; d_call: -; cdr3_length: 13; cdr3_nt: TGTGCCAGCAGCTTAGAGGAGAACACTGAAGCTTTCTTT; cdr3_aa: CASSLEENTEAFF
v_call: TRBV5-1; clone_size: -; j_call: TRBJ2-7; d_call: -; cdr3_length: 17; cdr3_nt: TGCGCCAGCAGCTTGGCCCCGGCGGGGGCGGGGGACTACGAGCAGTACTTC; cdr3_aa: CASSLAPAGAGDYEQYF
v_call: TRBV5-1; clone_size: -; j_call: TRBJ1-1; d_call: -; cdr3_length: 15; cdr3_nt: TGCGCCAGCAGCCTGGGGGGGACACCGAACACTGAAGCTTTCTTT; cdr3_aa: CASSLGGTPNTEAFF
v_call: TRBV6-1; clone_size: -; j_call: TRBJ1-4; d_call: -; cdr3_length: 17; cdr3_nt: TGTGCCAGCAGTGAAGCGCTGGCAGGAAGGTTTGGTGAAAAACTGTTTTTT; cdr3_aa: CASSEALAGRFGEKLFF
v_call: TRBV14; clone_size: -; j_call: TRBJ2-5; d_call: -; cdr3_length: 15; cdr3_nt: TGTGCCAGCAGCCAGGGGCGGGGCATCCCAGAGACCCAGTACTTC; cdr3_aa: CASSQGRGIPETQYF
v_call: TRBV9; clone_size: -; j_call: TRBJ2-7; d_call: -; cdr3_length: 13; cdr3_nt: TGTGCCAGCAGCGCAGGCCTATACTACGAGCAGTACTTC; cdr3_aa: CASSAGLYYEQYF
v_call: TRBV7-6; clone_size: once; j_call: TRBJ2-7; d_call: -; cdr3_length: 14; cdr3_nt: TGTGCCAGCAGCTCCCGGGACGGAGCCTACGAGCAGTACTTC; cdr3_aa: CASSSRDGAYEQYF
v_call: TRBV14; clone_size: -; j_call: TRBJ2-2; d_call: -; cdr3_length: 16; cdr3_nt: TGTGCCAGCAGCCAAGTGGGGGGGCTGGCGACCGGGGAGCTGTTTTTT; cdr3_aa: CASSQVGGLATGELFF
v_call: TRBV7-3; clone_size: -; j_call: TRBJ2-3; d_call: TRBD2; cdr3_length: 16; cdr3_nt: TGTGCCAGCAGCAGCTACGTAGCGGGAGCGAGAGATACGCAGTATTTT; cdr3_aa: CASSSYVAGARDTQYF
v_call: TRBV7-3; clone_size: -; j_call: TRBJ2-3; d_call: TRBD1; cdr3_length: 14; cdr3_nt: TGTGCCAGCAGCTACAGGGGAACCCACGATACGCAGTATTTT; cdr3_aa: CASSYRGTHDTQYF
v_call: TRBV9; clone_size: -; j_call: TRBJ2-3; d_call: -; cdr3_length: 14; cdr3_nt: TGTGCCAGCAGCGTCAGGGACCGCACAGATACGCAGTATTTT; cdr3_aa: CASSVRDRTDTQYF
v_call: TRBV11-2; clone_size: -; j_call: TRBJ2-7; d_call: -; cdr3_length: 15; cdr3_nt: TGTGCCAGCAGCTCGTACCGGGACCGATCTTACGAGCAGTACTTC; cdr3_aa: CASSSYRDRSYEQYF
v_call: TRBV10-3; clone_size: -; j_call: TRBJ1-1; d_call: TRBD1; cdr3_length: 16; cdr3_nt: TGTGCCATCAGTGACCCCGGGACAGGAGGCATCACTGAAGCTTTCTTT; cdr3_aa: CAISDPGTGGITEAFF
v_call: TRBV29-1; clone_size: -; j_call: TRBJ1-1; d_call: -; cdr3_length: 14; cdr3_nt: TGCAGCGTTGAACCCCGGGGGGAGAACACTGAAGCTTTCTTT; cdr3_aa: CSVEPRGENTEAFF
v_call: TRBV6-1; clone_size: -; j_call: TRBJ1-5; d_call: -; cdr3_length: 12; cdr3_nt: TGTGCCAGCAGTCAGGCCAATCAGCCCCAGCATTTT; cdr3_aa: CASSQANQPQHF
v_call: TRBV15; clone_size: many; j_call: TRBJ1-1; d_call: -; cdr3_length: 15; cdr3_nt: TGTGCCACCAGCAGAGATCGGGTAGGGCCTACTGAAGCTTTCTTT; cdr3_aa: CATSRDRVGPTEAFF
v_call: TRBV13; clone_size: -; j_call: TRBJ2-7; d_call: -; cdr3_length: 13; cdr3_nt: TGTGCCAGCCCCCCCTATAAACTTTACGAGCAGTACTTC; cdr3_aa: CASPPYKLYEQYF
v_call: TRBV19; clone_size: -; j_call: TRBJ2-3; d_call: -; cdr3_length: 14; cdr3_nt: TGTGCCAGTAGTATAACCCACCACACAGATACGCAGTATTTT; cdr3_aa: CASSITHHTDTQYF
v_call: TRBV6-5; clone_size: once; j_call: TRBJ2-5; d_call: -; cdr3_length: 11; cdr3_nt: TGTGCCAGCAGTTACGGGGGGACCCAGTACTTC; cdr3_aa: CASSYGGTQYF
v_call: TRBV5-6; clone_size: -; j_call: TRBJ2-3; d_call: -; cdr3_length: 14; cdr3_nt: TGTGCCAGCAGCCCAACAGGGCAAGGAGATACGCAGTATTTT; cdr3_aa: CASSPTGQGDTQYF
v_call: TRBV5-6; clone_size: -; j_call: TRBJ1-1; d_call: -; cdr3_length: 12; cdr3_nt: TGTGCCAGCAGCTTAGGAGACACTGAAGCTTTCTTT; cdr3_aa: CASSLGDTEAFF
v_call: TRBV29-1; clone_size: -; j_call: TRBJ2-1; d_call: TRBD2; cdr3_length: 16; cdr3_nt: TGCAGCGCCCGCATCTTGGCGGGAGGGTCTTTTGGTGAGCAGTTCTTC; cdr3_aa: CSARILAGGSFGEQFF
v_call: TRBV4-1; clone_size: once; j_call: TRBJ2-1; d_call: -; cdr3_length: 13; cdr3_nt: TGCGCCAGCAGCTTAACCATGGGGGATGAGCAGTTCTTC; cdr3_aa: CASSLTMGDEQFF
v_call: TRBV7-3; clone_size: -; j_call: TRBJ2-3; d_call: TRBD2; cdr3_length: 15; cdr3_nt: TGTGCCAGCAGCCGGACTAGCTCCGACACAGATACGCAGTATTTT; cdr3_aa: CASSRTSSDTDTQYF
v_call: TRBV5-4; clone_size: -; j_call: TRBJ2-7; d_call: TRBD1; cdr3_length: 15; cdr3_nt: TGTGCCAGCAGCCCACGGACAGGGGGCTCGTACGAGCAGTACTTC; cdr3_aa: CASSPRTGGSYEQYF
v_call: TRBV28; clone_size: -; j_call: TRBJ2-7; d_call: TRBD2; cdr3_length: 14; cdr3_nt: TGTGCCAGCAGTTTCGGTTCTAGCGGGATCGGACAGTACTTC; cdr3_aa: CASSFGSSGIGQYF
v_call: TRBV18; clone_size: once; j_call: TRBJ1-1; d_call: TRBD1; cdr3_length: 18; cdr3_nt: TGTGCCAGCTCACCCACCAGCATACGACAGGGTGTGAACACTGAAGCTTTCTTT; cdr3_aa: CASSPTSIRQGVNTEAFF
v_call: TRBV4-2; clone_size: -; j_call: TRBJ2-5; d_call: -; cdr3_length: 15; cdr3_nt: TGTGCCAGCAGCCAAACCTCCGGGACTCAAGAGACCCAGTACTTC; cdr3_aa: CASSQTSGTQETQYF
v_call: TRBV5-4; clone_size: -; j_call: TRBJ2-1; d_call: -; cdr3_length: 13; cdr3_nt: TGTGCCAGCAGCTTGGGACAGGGAGGGGAGCAGTTCTTC; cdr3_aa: CASSLGQGGEQFF
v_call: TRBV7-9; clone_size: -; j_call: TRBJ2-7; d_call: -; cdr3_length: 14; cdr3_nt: TGTGCCAGCAGCTTAAGTGTCGCTTCCTACGAGCAGTACTTC; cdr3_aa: CASSLSVASYEQYF
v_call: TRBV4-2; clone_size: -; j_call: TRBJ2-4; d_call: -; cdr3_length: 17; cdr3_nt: TGTGCCAGCAGCCAAGTTTTGAGGGGGGCCTCCAAAAACATTCAGTACTTC; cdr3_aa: CASSQVLRGASKNIQYF
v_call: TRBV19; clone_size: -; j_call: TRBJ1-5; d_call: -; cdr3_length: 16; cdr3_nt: TGTGCCAGTACCTCTCCTACAGTGCCTTACAATCAGCCCCAGCATTTT; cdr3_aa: CASTSPTVPYNQPQHF